Listed here are 24 T cell receptor beta chains from one sample, sequenced in a study of cytomegalovirus exposure and HLA in healthy donors. Use of 60 Vbeta and 13 Jbeta primers characterized the PCR. The repertoire was sequenced with immunoSEQ multiplex PCR; TCRdb's copy has only in-frame clones and lacks some. The sample has 310,000 or so clones, 70% to 90% seen once; the top ten hold roughly 2.1%. The specimen was PBMCs. The receptor set was obtained from a woman under 30 in good health and CMV-seronegative.

The CDR3 spells CASSLGQGGPGAYGYTF. CDR3 bases: TGTGCCAGCAGCTTAGGACAGGGGGGCCCCGGGGCCTATGGCTACACCTTC. The chain joins TRBV11-2 to TRBJ1-2; 9 bases line up with TRBD1. In germline, CDR1 is SGHAT, CDR2 FQNNGV. V lost 1 base and J lost 4; bases outside the gene matches: 10. The CDR3 is 17 amino acids.

The CDR3 protein is CASSQDSGTGAEKLFF. The CDR3 DNA reads as TGTGCCAGCAGCCAAGATTCTGGGACAGGGGCCGAAAAACTGTTTTTT. The gene calls are TRBV4-2 and TRBJ1-4, with 10 bases that match TRBD1. The length of the CDR3 is 16 residues. Germline CDR1 and CDR2: LGHNA and YNFKEQ. V lost 0 bases and J lost 8; bases outside the gene matches: 6.

Comments on this clone: At one end, the junction sequence differs from germline, possibly due to a read error. The V call is TRBV7-9, the J call TRBJ2-1; D unresolved. Per the germline V gene, CDR1 is SEHNR and CDR2 is FQNEAQ (reference sequence). This CDR3 is 12 amino acids long. CDR3 coding DNA: TGTTCCAGCAGCTTCCCGCTCAGTGAGCAGTTCTTC. The encoded protein is CSSSFPLSEQFF.

The J gene is TRBJ2-5, the V gene TRBV5-1; 11 bases are shared with TRBD2. The V segment lost 3 bases and the J segment 5 bases; nucleotides outside the gene matches: 3. The length of the CDR3 is 14 residues. Germline V gene lookup returns CDR1 SGHRS and CDR2 YFSETQ. The CDR3 coding sequence is TGCGCCAGCAGCTCCGCTAGCGGGGGGGAGACCCAGTACTTC. Protein product: CASSSASGGETQYF.

This chain connects TRBV9 to TRBJ2-1, with 8 bases that match TRBD1. CDR3 length: 17 amino acids. The germline V gene has CDR1 SGDLS and CDR2 YYNGEE. With V trimmed by 5 bases and J by 6 bases, 16 bases remained unmatched. This chain's CDR3 is CASSRLLTGEIVNEQFF. CDR3 coding DNA: TGTGCCAGCAGTAGACTTTTGACAGGGGAGATTGTCAATGAGCAGTTCTTC.

CDR3: CASSLEVAGSYNEQFF. In DNA, the CDR3 is TGTGCCAGCAGCTTAGAGGTAGCGGGGTCCTACAATGAGCAGTTCTTC. The gene calls are TRBV7-8 and TRBJ2-1, with 8 bases that match TRBD2. Germline values: CDR1 SGHVS, CDR2 FQNEAQ. This CDR3 spans 16 amino acids. J lost 1 base, V lost 1 base, and 3 bases had no gene match.

This sequence joins TRBV11-1 and TRBJ2-7; 7 bases map to TRBD1. V shed 0 bases, J shed 11 bases, and the junction held 10 bases outside the gene matches. The CDR3 covers 14 residues. Germline V gives CDR1 SGHAT, CDR2 FQDESV (reference sequence). Written as DNA, the CDR3 is TGTGCCAGCAGCTTAGCAAGAGGAGGACAGGAGAAGTACTTC. Its translation: CASSLARGGQEKYF.

Regarding this clone: This same CDR3 is encoded by further DNA sequences in the sample. The V call is TRBV18, the J call TRBJ1-1; no clear D. This CDR3 has 12 amino acids. The V gene lost 3 bases and the J gene lost 5 bases, with 7 bases spanning the gap. The germline V gene encodes CDR1 KGHSH and CDR2 LQKENI. The DNA of the CDR3 is TGTGCCAGCTCACCTGATAGTACTGAAGCTTTCTTT. The encoded protein is CASSPDSTEAFF.

This chain uses TRBV19 with TRBJ1-6; 7 nucleotides match TRBD1. This CDR3 region has 15 residues. Germline CDR1 and CDR2: LNHDA and SQIVND (reference sequence). J gave up 6 bases and V 3 bases, and 5 bases lay outside the gene matches. Here the CDR3 DNA reads TGTGCCAGTAGTATTCAGGGGGACACTAATTCACCCCTCCACTTT. Translating gives CASSIQGDTNSPLHF.

Concerning this clone itself: Other DNA sequences within the sample encode an identical CDR3. The rearrangement joins TRBV28 to TRBJ1-3, with a possible D match to TRBD1 (5 bases). Germline V lookup: CDR1 MDHEN, CDR2 SYDVKM. The V end lost 6 bases, the J end lost 2 bases, and 11 bases lay between the germline ends. The CDR3 loop spans 14 amino acids. CDR3 in amino acids: CASRGWGPGNTIYF. Written as DNA, the CDR3 is TGTGCCAGCAGAGGGTGGGGCCCTGGAAACACCATATATTTT.

The chain's CDR3 is CASSRTSGGNNEQFF. CDR3 sequence (DNA): TGTGCCAGCAGCAGAACTAGCGGGGGAAACAATGAGCAGTTCTTC. V is TRBV5-4 and J is TRBJ2-1; the match to TRBD2 covers 11 bases. Trimming removed 4 bases from V and 5 bases from J; junction bases left unmatched: 5. Per the germline V gene, CDR1 is SGHNT and CDR2 is YYREEE (reference sequence). This CDR3 has 15 residues. The full variable domain, with the rest looked up from reference TRBV5-4 and TRBJ2-1, is ETGVTQSPTHLIKTRGQQVTLRCSSQSGHNTVSWYQQALGQGPQFIFQYYREEENGRGNFPPRFSGLQFPNYSSELNVNALELDDSALYLCASSRTSGGNNEQFFGPGTRLTVL.

The V call is TRBV11-2, the J call TRBJ1-2, with D uncertain. The length of the CDR3 is 14 residues. V lost 0 bases and J 6 bases, leaving 11 bases between the germline ends. Germline CDR1 and CDR2: SGHAT and FQNNGV. CDR3 region: CASSLDVQSNGYTF. The CDR3 DNA sequence: TGTGCCAGCAGCTTAGATGTACAATCCAATGGCTACACCTTC.

CDR3 nucleotides: TGTGCCAGCAGTTCAACGGGATACTCCTACAATGAGCAGTTCTTC. It encodes CASSSTGYSYNEQFF. V is TRBV27 and J is TRBJ2-1, with D tentatively TRBD2 (5 bases). Germline CDR1 is MNHEY and CDR2 is SMNVEV (reference sequence). V lost 4 bases to trimming and J lost 0 bases, with 10 bases between them. The CDR3 has 15 residues.

The chain employs TRBV2 and TRBJ2-1, with TRBD2 identical over 12 bases. Trimming cost V 5 bases and J 5 bases; bases outside gene matches: 10. This CDR3 has 17 residues. Germline CDR1 is SNHLY and CDR2 is FYNNEI. The CDR3 loop reads CASSPQPLAGGDNEQFF. The DNA for the CDR3 is TGTGCCAGCAGTCCTCAGCCACTAGCGGGGGGCGACAATGAGCAGTTCTTC.

This chain links TRBV11-1 with TRBJ1-1; D call uncertain. V was pared by 1 base and J by 4 bases, with 13 bases between. Germline V CDR1 and CDR2: SGHAT, FQDESV (reference sequence). The CDR3 loop spans 15 amino acids. This chain's CDR3 is CASSLGAAFGTEAFF. DNA of the CDR3: TGTGCCAGCAGCTTAGGGGCCGCGTTCGGCACTGAAGCTTTCTTT.

The rearrangement joins TRBV6-1 to TRBJ2-3; D unclear. Germline V gene sequence: CDR1 MNHNS, CDR2 SASEGT. The CDR3 sequence is 13 residues long. V lost 4 bases, J lost 3 bases, and 8 bases lay in between. CDR3 nucleotide sequence: TGTGCCAGCAGTGGAGTAATTACAGATACGCAGTATTTT. Its translation is CASSGVITDTQYF.

The chain carries TRBV5-6 and TRBJ1-1; D remains ambiguous. Germline assignment: CDR1 SGHDT and CDR2 YYEEEE. V dropped 0 bases and J dropped 7 bases, with 10 bases sitting between them. The length of the CDR3 is 13 residues. CDR3 loop: CASSLGGAVEAFF. In DNA form, the CDR3 reads TGTGCCAGCAGCTTGGGAGGTGCCGTTGAAGCTTTCTTT.

The rearrangement uses TRBV19 and TRBJ1-5; D possibly corresponds to TRBD1 (6 bases). The CDR3 runs 14 residues. Germline V gene lookup returns CDR1 LNHDA and CDR2 SQIVND (reference sequence). V lost 5 bases and J 2 bases, leaving 10 bases between the germline ends. The CDR3 nucleotides read TGTGCCAGTAGTCCCTACAGGGGCAATCAGCCCCAGCATTTT. This gives the protein CASSPYRGNQPQHF.

V usage is TRBV27 and J usage is TRBJ2-2; 7 nucleotides align to TRBD1. V dropped 2 bases and J dropped 7; count of bases not matched to a gene: 13. This CDR3 comprises 17 residues. Germline V CDR1 and CDR2: MNHEY, SMNVEV (reference sequence). The DNA for the CDR3 is TGTGCCAGCAGTTTAACAAGGACAGGAGGAGTACGCGGGGAGCTGTTTTTT. Translation gives CASSLTRTGGVRGELFF.

This clone was recorded a few times. This chain joins TRBV5-5 and TRBJ1-1; perhaps TRBD1 as D (5 bases). V shed 0 bases and J shed 1 base, with 16 bases lying between them. This CDR3 is built from 17 residues. From germline, CDR1 is SGHKS and CDR2 YYEKEE (reference sequence). This CDR3 reads CASSLVQGLVANTEAFF. The CDR3 DNA reads TGTGCCAGCAGCTTGGTCCAGGGTTTGGTAGCGAACACTGAAGCTTTCTTT.

CDR3 coding DNA: TGTGCCAGTAGTATCCATGGGGAGGGCAATCAGCCCCAGCATTTT. It specifies CASSIHGEGNQPQHF. The rearrangement joins TRBV19 to TRBJ1-5; D not certain. Trimming removed 3 bases at V and 2 bases at J, with 11 bases between. There are 15 residues in the CDR3. Germline loops: CDR1 LNHDA, CDR2 SQIVND (reference sequence).

The chain recombines TRBV2 with TRBJ2-1; a weak D match, TRBD2 (5 bases). Germline V lookup: CDR1 SNHLY, CDR2 FYNNEI. Trimming took off 5 bases at V and 1 base at J, with 15 bases between the two ends. The CDR3 spans 16 residues. The CDR3 region is CASSSPAGGSYNEQFF. The CDR3 DNA reads as TGTGCCAGCAGTTCCCCCGCGGGTGGGTCCTACAATGAGCAGTTCTTC.

DNA of the CDR3: TGCAGCGTTGGACAGGGCGTGGGCTCCTACGAGCAGTACTTC. Protein: CSVGQGVGSYEQYF. V and J are TRBV29-1 and TRBJ2-7, with TRBD1 matching 7 bases. Germline-derived CDR1 and CDR2 are SQVTM and ANQGSEA. This CDR3 is built from 14 residues. With V trimmed by 4 bases and J by 0 bases, 6 bases remained unmatched.

V usage is TRBV4-1 and J usage is TRBJ2-7; 8 bases line up with TRBD1. Germline CDR1 reads MGHRA; CDR2 reads YSYEKL. The CDR3 has 16 residues. Germline trimming cut 3 bases from V and 0 bases from J; bases unmatched to any gene: 7. The CDR3 loop is CASSQGGQGNSYEQYF. CDR3 DNA: TGCGCCAGCAGCCAGGGAGGACAGGGCAACTCCTACGAGCAGTACTTC.